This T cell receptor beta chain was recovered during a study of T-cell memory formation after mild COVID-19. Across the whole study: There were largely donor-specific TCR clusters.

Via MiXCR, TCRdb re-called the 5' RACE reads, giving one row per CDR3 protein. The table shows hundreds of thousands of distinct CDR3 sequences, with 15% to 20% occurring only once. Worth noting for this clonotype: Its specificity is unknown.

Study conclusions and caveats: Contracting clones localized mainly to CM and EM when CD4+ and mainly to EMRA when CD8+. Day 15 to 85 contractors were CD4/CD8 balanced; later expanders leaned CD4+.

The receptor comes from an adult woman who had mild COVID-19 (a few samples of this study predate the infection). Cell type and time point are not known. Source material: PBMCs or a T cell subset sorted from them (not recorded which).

The chain's CDR3 is CASSARGWGTEDEQFF. The DNA of the CDR3 is TGTGCCAGCAGTGCCCGGGGCTGGGGGACAGAGGATGAGCAGTTCTTC. V gene TRBV12-3 or TRBV12-4 combines with J gene TRBJ2-1, with 7 bases fitting TRBD1. The CDR3 length is 16 residues. The V and J ends lost 5 bases and 8 bases, in that order; junction bases with no gene match: 15.